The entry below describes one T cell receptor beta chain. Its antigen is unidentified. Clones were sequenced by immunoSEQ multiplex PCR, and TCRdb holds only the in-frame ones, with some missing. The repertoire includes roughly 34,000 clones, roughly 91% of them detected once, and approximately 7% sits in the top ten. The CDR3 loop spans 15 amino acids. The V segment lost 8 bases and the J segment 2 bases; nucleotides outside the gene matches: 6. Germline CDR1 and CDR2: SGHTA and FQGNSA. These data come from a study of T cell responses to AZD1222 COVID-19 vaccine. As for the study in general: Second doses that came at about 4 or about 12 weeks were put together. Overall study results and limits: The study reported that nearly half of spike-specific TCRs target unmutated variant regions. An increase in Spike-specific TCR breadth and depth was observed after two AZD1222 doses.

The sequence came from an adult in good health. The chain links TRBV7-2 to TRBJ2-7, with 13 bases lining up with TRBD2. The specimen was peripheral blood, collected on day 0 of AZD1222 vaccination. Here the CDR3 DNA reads TGTGCCAGCGGTCCCGGACTAGCGGGAGCCTACGAGCAGTACTTC. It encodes CASGPGLAGAYEQYF.